The clone carrying this T cell receptor (beta chain) appeared a single time. Its target is unknown. The data derive from a study of T cell responses to AZD1222 COVID-19 vaccine. The study's findings and limits: Nearly half of unique spike-specific TCRs reportedly avoided B.1.351 and B.1.1.7 mutated regions.

CDR3 length equals 13 residues. V was clipped by 2 bases and J by 2 bases, with 6 bases between them. Germline assignment: CDR1 ENHRY and CDR2 SYGVKD. The method was immunoSEQ multiplex PCR; TCRdb's version includes in-frame clones alone and lacks a portion of them. This sample yields roughly 180,000 clones, of which under 95% are seen a single time; 1.5% to 2% belongs to the top ten. This chain uses TRBV10-3 with TRBJ1-2; D unresolved. The sequence was collected from an adult who received the AZD1222 COVID-19 vaccine. Sequencing was performed on peripheral blood, taken 28 days after the second AZD1222 dose. CDR3 sequence (DNA): TGTGCCATCAGTGAGGACGGGAACTATGGCTACACCTTC. Its translation: CAISEDGNYGYTF.